One sample yielded the 20 T cell receptor beta chains listed below, sequenced in a study of blood T cell repertoires in COVID-19. Sequenced by immunoSEQ multiplex PCR; TCRdb stores in-frame clones only, minus some. The profile shows tens of thousands of clones, approximately 88% of them singletons. Material: peripheral blood. The receptors stem from a human donor with active COVID-19. The donor label of this sample is uncertain.

The rearrangement joins TRBV7-3 to TRBJ2-3, with a possible D match to TRBD1 (6 bases). CDR1 and CDR2 from the germline V gene are SGHTA and FQGTGA. The V end was cut by 2 bases, the J end by 5 bases, with 14 bases between. The CDR3 extends over 15 amino acids. The CDR3 DNA follows: TGTGCCAGCAGCTTAGACAGGCTGGGGGAAGATACGCAGTATTTT. Encoded protein: CASSLDRLGEDTQYF.

This clone was picked up a small number of times. The same CDR3 can be traced to other DNA sequences in this sample. The J gene is TRBJ1-5, the V gene TRBV6-5; tentatively, D is TRBD1 (5 bases). Germline lookup yields CDR1 MNHEY and CDR2 SVGAGI. Deletions cut 2 bases from V and 6 bases from J, with 11 bases between. The CDR3 runs to 14 residues. The CDR3 reads CASSYGQGIQPQHF. The CDR3 region has the DNA TGTGCCAGCAGTTACGGGCAGGGTATTCAGCCCCAGCATTTT.

This rearrangement joins TRBV5-1 to TRBJ2-5, with 8 bases lining up with TRBD1. Losses at the gene ends were 4 bases for V and 5 bases for J; bases not matched to a gene: 7. Per germline, CDR1 SGHRS and CDR2 YFSETQ. CDR3 size: 14 residues. The CDR3 DNA sequence: TGCGCCAGCAGCCCCCTGGACAGGGCGGAGACCCAGTACTTC. Its translation: CASSPLDRAETQYF.

The chain combines TRBV5-1 with TRBJ1-6, with D possibly matching TRBD1 (5 bases). The CDR3 has 15 residues. V lost 4 bases, J lost 5 bases, and 13 bases lay in between. Germline V CDR1 and CDR2: SGHRS, YFSETQ. The CDR3 reads CASSRLGTDNSPLHF. Here the CDR3 DNA reads TGCGCCAGCAGCCGGCTGGGGACTGATAATTCACCCCTCCACTTT.

This rearrangement joins TRBV19 to TRBJ2-7; 12 bases line up with TRBD2. The CDR3 totals 13 residues. The germline V gene has CDR1 LNHDA and CDR2 SQIVND (reference sequence). V lost 10 bases, J lost 2 bases, and 3 bases stayed unmatched. This CDR3 reads CATRLAGAYEQYF. In nucleotides, the CDR3 is TGTGCCACCAGACTAGCGGGGGCCTACGAGCAGTACTTC.

V is TRBV5-6 and J is TRBJ2-7; 7 bases match TRBD2. Germline V gene data show CDR1 as SGHDT and CDR2 as YYEEEE. The CDR3 consists of 15 residues. After removal of 5 bases from V and 4 bases from J, the junction contained 12 bases not matched to a gene. The CDR3 nucleotides read TGTGCCAGCAGTCTCACTAGCGCGCCGACTTACGAGCAGTACTTC. As protein: CASSLTSAPTYEQYF.

The genes are TRBV6-2 or TRBV6-3 and TRBJ1-2; a possible D gene is TRBD1 (6 bases). The V and J ends lost 2 bases and 5 bases respectively, with 21 bases between them. CDR3 length: 17 amino acids. CDR1 MNHEY and CDR2 SVGEGT come from the germline V gene. The CDR3 coding sequence is TGTGCCAGCAGTTACAGTCGGGTCGAGGCAGGGACATATGGCTACACCTTC. Protein: CASSYSRVEAGTYGYTF.

The chain recombines TRBV3-1 (or the pseudogene TRBV3-2) with TRBJ1-5; 8 nucleotides match TRBD1. This CDR3 comprises 13 residues. The trim removed 2 bases at V and 7 bases at J, leaving 1 base unmatched. Germline values: CDR1 LGHDT, CDR2 YNNKEL (reference sequence). In DNA, the CDR3 is TGTGCCAGCAGCCAACAGGGGGCCCAGCCCCAGCATTTT. Translation: CASSQQGAQPQHF.

The rearrangement joins TRBV28 to TRBJ2-7; possible D gene TRBD1, 5 bases. In germline, CDR1 is MDHEN, CDR2 SYDVKM. The length of the CDR3 is 12 residues. V lost 6 bases and J lost 6, with 12 bases in between. CDR3 sequence (DNA): TGTGCCAGCAGCTATCTAGGGGTCGAGCAGTACTTC. It is translated as CASSYLGVEQYF.

This clone was observed a single time. The chain employs TRBV7-9 and TRBJ2-2; D gene ambiguous. The CDR3 has 12 residues. Deletions cut 6 bases from V and 6 bases from J, with 8 bases between. Germline V lookup: CDR1 SEHNR, CDR2 FQNEAQ (reference sequence). CDR3 region: CASRQLAGELFF. CDR3 DNA: TGTGCCAGCAGACAGCTGGCCGGGGAGCTGTTTTTT.

The chain recombines TRBV20-1 with TRBJ2-3; 9 positions agree with TRBD2. Germline V CDR1 and CDR2: DFQATT, SNEGSKA (reference sequence). V trimming: 3 bases; J trimming: 5 bases; junction bases outside the gene matches: 30. The CDR3 has 22 amino acids. CDR3: CSASDPSGGWREGRTRRDTQYF. CDR3 coding DNA: TGCAGTGCTAGTGACCCCTCCGGGGGCTGGCGGGAGGGCCGGACGCGCAGAGATACGCAGTATTTT.

This chain links TRBV28 with TRBJ1-2, with 7 bases identical to TRBD1. The V gene end was trimmed by 10 bases and the J gene end by 5 bases; junction bases not matched to a gene: 10. The CDR3 is 13 residues long. Looked up from germline, CDR1 is MDHEN and CDR2 is SYDVKM. CDR3 sequence: CATEDRVSYGYTF. The CDR3 nucleotides read TGTGCCACCGAAGACAGGGTTTCTTATGGCTACACCTTC.

The CDR3 protein is CSTTDRAGNTIYF. In DNA form, the CDR3 reads TGCAGCACCACAGACAGGGCTGGAAACACCATATATTTT. The chain carries TRBV29-1 and TRBJ1-3; 7 bases match TRBD1. J lost 2 bases, V lost 8 bases, and 6 bases had no gene match. The CDR3 consists of 13 residues. Germline loops: CDR1 SQVTM, CDR2 ANQGSEA. The variable domain in full, with the rest retrieved from reference TRBV29-1 and TRBJ1-3, is SAVISQKPSRDICQRGTSLTIQCQVDSQVTMMFWYRQQPGQSLTLIATANQGSEATYESGFVIDKFPISRPNLTFSTLTVSNMSPEDSSIYLCSTTDRAGNTIYFGEGSWLTVV.

The rearrangement joins TRBV28 to TRBJ2-6, with a possible D match to TRBD1 (6 bases). Germline lookup yields CDR1 MDHEN and CDR2 SYDVKM. V was cut by 6 bases and J by 2 bases, with 11 bases left in between. This CDR3 has 15 amino acids. The CDR3 sequence is CASSPGVTGANVLTF. The DNA for the CDR3 is TGTGCCAGCAGCCCAGGGGTTACTGGGGCCAACGTCCTGACTTTC.

The chain joins TRBV5-1 to TRBJ2-1; D possibly corresponds to TRBD2 (6 bases). Per the germline V gene, CDR1 is SGHRS and CDR2 is YFSETQ. The CDR3 is made up of 15 amino acids. The ends were cut back, 4 bases at V and 7 bases at J, with 18 bases in the middle. DNA for the CDR3: TGCGCCAGCAGCATAACTAGCCTCCGATCGAATGAGCAGTTCTTC. It yields the protein CASSITSLRSNEQFF.

There are a few counts of this clone. V gene TRBV30 combines with J gene TRBJ2-2; D possibly corresponds to TRBD1 (5 bases). The CDR3 covers 18 residues. Germline V gene data show CDR1 as GTSNPN and CDR2 as SVGIG (reference sequence). Trimming cost V 0 bases and J 7 bases, with 24 bases left between them. This CDR3 is CAWSVLGQGKVVVGELFF. The CDR3 region has the DNA TGTGCCTGGAGTGTATTAGGGCAGGGAAAGGTCGTTGTCGGGGAGCTGTTTTTT.

This clone has a handful of counts. This chain joins TRBV2 and TRBJ2-2, with 7 bases fitting TRBD1. Germline CDR1 is SNHLY and CDR2 is FYNNEI. With V trimmed by 6 bases and J by 3 bases, 7 bases remained unmatched. CDR3 length: 15 residues. DNA for the CDR3: TGTGCCAGCAGCCCGGGACAGCTTTACACCGGGGAGCTGTTTTTT. It specifies CASSPGQLYTGELFF.

The V call is TRBV7-6, the J call TRBJ1-2; D is undetermined. CDR1 is SGHVS, CDR2 FNYEAQ, per germline. CDR3 size: 18 residues. Trimming took off 0 bases at V and 3 bases at J, with 20 bases between the two ends. CDR3 in DNA: TGTGCCAGCAGCTTAGCGCGTATCTCGACCACAACAGACTATGGCTACACCTTC. This translates into CASSLARISTTTDYGYTF.

The chain is built from TRBV7-2 and TRBJ2-5; 11 positions match TRBD1. In germline, CDR1 is SGHTA, CDR2 FQGNSA. The CDR3 is made up of 16 amino acids. V shed 5 bases, J shed 2 bases, and the junction held 7 bases outside the gene matches. CDR3 region: CASSLLGTGGQETQYF. CDR3 nucleotide sequence: TGTGCCAGCAGCCTCCTTGGGACAGGGGGACAAGAGACCCAGTACTTC.

The V and J genes are TRBV20-1 and TRBJ1-2; no definite D call. The CDR3 spans 13 residues. V shed 3 bases and J shed 6 bases, with 14 bases lying between them. Germline V gene data show CDR1 as DFQATT and CDR2 as SNEGSKA (reference sequence). For the CDR3, the DNA is TGCAGTGCTAGTCTGGGGAGCCCGAATGGCTACACCTTC. Translation gives CSASLGSPNGYTF.